This TCR beta chain came from a study of T cell responses to AZD1222 COVID-19 vaccine. Sequencing was performed with immunoSEQ multiplex PCR; in TCRdb, only in-frame clones are kept and a portion is missing. The sample holds about 130,000 clones, 90% seen once. The CDR3 sequence is 14 residues long. V lost 0 bases and J lost 1, with 7 bases in between. Germline CDR1 and CDR2: SGDLS and YYNGEE. The source was peripheral blood, collected on day 0 of AZD1222 vaccination. V usage is TRBV9 and J usage is TRBJ2-5; no definite D call. This sequence originates from an adult in good health. The CDR3 sequence: CASSVGPTQETQYF. The CDR3, as DNA: TGTGCCAGCAGCGTAGGCCCTACCCAAGAGACCCAGTACTTC.